This TCR beta chain was identified during a study of T-cell memory formation after mild COVID-19. Study-wide results and caveats: There was no confirmation that second-wave clones peaking on day 37 were SARS-CoV-2 specific. Largely, contracting CD4+ clones fell within CM and EM, and contracting CD8+ clones within EMRA.

TCRdb re-called the 5' RACE reads through MiXCR, storing one row per CDR3 protein. The sample yields hundreds of thousands of distinct CDR3 sequences, around 25% seen once. This clonotype was detected only a few times. Its specificity is not known. The CDR3 loop spans 17 amino acids. Trimming took off 2 bases at V and 0 bases at J, with 17 bases between the two ends. Germline CDR1 is MNHNY and CDR2 is SVGAGI (reference sequence). The sequenced material came from PBMCs or a T cell subset sorted from them (not recorded which). The chain is built from TRBV6-6 and TRBJ2-7; maybe TRBD2 (5 bases). This TCR was recovered from an adult woman who had mild COVID-19 (a few samples of this study predate the infection). Cell type and time point are not known. In DNA, the CDR3 is TGTGCCAGCAGTTACACGCCCAGCGCGGGCACCTCCTACGAGCAGTACTTC. Translating it yields CASSYTPSAGTSYEQYF.